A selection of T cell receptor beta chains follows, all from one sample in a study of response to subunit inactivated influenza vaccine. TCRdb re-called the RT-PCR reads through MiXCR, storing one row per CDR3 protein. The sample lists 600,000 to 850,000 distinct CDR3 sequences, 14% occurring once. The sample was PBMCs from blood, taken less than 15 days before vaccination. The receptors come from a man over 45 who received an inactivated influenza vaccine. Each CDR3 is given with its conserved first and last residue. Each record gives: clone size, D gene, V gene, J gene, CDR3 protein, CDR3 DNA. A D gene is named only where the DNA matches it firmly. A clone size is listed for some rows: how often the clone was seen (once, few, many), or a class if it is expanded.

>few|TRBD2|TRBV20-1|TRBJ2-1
CSATPLRAREGLVNEQFF
TGCAGTGCTACCCCCCTTCGGGCGCGGGAGGGACTAGTCAATGAGCAGTTCTTC
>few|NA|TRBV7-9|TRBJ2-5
CASSPDGTQYF
TGTGCCAGCAGCCCAGATGGGACCCAGTACTTC
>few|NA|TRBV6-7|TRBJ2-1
CARPHGGPYNEQFF
TGTGCCAGACCGCACGGAGGACCCTACAATGAGCAGTTCTTC
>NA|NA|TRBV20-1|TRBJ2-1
CSARDLAFHNEQFF
TGCAGTGCTAGAGACCTAGCGTTCCACAATGAGCAGTTCTTC
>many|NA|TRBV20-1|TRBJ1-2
CSASHHPDGYTF
TGCAGTGCTAGTCACCACCCAGATGGCTACACCTTC
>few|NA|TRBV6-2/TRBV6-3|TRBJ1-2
CASSYSGIDGYTF
TGTGCCAGCAGTTACTCGGGGATAGATGGCTACACCTTC
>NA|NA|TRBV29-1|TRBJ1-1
CSVGGGSRNTEAFF
TGCAGCGTTGGGGGGGGTTCGAGGAACACTGAAGCTTTCTTT
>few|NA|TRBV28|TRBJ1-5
CASRDSQHSNQPQHF
TGTGCCAGCAGGGACTCTCAACACAGCAATCAGCCCCAGCATTTT
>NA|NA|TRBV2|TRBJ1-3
CASSERGAPGNTIYF
TGTGCCAGCAGTGAACGGGGGGCTCCTGGAAACACCATATATTTT
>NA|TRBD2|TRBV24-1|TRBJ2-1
CATSDGGLAGVYEQFF
TGTGCCACCAGTGATGGGGGACTAGCGGGAGTTTATGAGCAGTTCTTC
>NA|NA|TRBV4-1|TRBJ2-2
CASSDASGGVVRGELFF
TGCGCCAGCAGCGATGCCTCAGGAGGGGTCGTACGTGGGGAGCTGTTTTTT